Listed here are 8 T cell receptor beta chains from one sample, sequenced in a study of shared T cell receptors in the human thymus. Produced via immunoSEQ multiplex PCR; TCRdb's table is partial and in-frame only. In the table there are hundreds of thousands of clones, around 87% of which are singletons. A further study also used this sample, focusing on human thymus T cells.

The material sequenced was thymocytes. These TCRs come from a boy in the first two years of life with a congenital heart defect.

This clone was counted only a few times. The CDR3 here is CASRRNRGNEKLFF. Here the CDR3 DNA reads TGTGCCAGCAGGCGCAACAGGGGTAATGAAAAACTGTTTTTT. V gene TRBV28 combines with J gene TRBJ1-4; 7 bases agree with TRBD1. Germline CDR1 reads MDHEN; CDR2 reads SYDVKM. This CDR3 has 14 residues. Losses at the gene ends were 6 bases for V and 4 bases for J; bases not matched to a gene: 5.

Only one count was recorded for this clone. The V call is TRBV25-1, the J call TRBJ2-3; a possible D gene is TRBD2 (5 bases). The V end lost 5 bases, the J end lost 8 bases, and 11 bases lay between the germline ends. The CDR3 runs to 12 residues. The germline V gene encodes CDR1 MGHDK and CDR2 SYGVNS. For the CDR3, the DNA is TGTGCCAGCAGTAACAGAAGCGGTACGCAGTATTTT. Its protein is CASSNRSGTQYF.

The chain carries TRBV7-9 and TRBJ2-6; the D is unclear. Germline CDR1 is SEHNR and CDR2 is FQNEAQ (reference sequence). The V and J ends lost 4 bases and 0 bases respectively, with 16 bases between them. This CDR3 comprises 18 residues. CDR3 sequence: CASSSPPPRSSGANVLTF. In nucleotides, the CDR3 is TGTGCCAGCAGCTCCCCCCCGCCTAGAAGCTCTGGGGCCAACGTCCTGACTTTC.

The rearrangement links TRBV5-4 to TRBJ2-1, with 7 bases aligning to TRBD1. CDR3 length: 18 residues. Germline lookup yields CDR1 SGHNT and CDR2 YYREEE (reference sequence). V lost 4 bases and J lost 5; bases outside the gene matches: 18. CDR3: CASSQTGPRDPGNNEQFF. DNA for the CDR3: TGTGCCAGCAGCCAGACAGGGCCTCGGGACCCGGGTAACAATGAGCAGTTCTTC.

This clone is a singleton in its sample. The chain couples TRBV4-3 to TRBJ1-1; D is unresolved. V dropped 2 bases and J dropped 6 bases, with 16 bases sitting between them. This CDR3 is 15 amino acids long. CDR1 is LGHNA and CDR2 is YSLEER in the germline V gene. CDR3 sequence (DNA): TGCGCCAGCAGCCAACCCCGGAGAGGGAGTGCTGAAGCTTTCTTT. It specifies CASSQPRRGSAEAFF.

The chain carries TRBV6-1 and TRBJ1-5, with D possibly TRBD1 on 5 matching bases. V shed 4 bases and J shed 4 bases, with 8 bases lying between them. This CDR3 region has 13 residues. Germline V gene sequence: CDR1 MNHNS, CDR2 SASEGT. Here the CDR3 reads CASSGTRNQPQHF. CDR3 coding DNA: TGTGCCAGCAGTGGGACACGTAATCAGCCCCAGCATTTT.

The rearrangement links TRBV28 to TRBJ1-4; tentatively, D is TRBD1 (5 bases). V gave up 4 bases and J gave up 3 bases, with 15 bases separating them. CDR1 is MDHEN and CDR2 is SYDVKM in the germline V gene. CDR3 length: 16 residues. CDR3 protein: CASSSPSGVANEKLFF. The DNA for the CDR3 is TGTGCCAGCAGTTCCCCTTCGGGGGTGGCTAATGAAAAACTGTTTTTT.

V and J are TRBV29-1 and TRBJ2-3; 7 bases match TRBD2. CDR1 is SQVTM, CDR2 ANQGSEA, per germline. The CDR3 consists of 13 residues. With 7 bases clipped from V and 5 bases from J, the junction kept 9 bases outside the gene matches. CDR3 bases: TGCAGCGCCAAGGTCGCGGGGGTAGATACGCAGTATTTT. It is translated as CSAKVAGVDTQYF.